The rows below give T cell receptor beta chains drawn from one sample of a study of T cell responses to AZD1222 COVID-19 vaccine. Repertoires were generated with immunoSEQ multiplex PCR, while TCRdb's copy carries only in-frame clones and drops some. The data hold 85,000 to 90,000 clones, with approximately 90% observed a single time. The sequencing used peripheral blood, collected on day 0 of MenACWY control vaccination. These receptor sequences come from an adult in good health. The CDR3 runs from the conserved cysteine through the conserved F or W. D genes are given only for firm matches. Where a row states a size, it is once, few, many or the class of an expanded clone; other rows omit it.

D gene: TRBD2
J gene: TRBJ2-1
clone size: once
V gene: TRBV7-9
CDR3 protein: CASSLTTSGGNEQFF
CDR3 DNA: TGTGCCAGCAGCTTGACTACTAGCGGGGGTAATGAGCAGTTCTTC

D gene: -
J gene: TRBJ1-1
clone size: -
V gene: TRBV7-2
CDR3 protein: CASSSKRSTEAFF
CDR3 DNA: TGTGCCAGCAGCTCCAAGAGGAGCACTGAAGCTTTCTTT

D gene: -
J gene: TRBJ1-6
clone size: -
V gene: TRBV23-1
CDR3 protein: CASSQSLNSPLHF
CDR3 DNA: TGCGCCAGCAGTCAATCCTTGAATTCACCCCTCCACTTT

D gene: -
J gene: TRBJ2-7
clone size: -
V gene: TRBV19
CDR3 protein: CASSILPGGLPYEQYF
CDR3 DNA: TGTGCCAGTAGTATCTTACCGGGTGGGTTGCCCTACGAGCAGTACTTC

D gene: -
J gene: TRBJ2-1
clone size: -
V gene: TRBV28
CDR3 protein: CASSSQTPEQFF
CDR3 DNA: TGTGCCAGCAGTTCCCAGACACCTGAGCAGTTCTTC

D gene: TRBD1
J gene: TRBJ2-5
clone size: -
V gene: TRBV10-3
CDR3 protein: CAITPGTGGPKTQYF
CDR3 DNA: TGTGCCATCACCCCCGGGACAGGGGGCCCGAAGACCCAGTACTTC

D gene: -
J gene: TRBJ1-5
clone size: few
V gene: TRBV3-1/TRBV3-2
CDR3 protein: CASSHGWGNQPQHF
CDR3 DNA: TGTGCCAGCAGCCATGGGTGGGGCAATCAGCCCCAGCATTTT

D gene: -
J gene: TRBJ1-1
clone size: -
V gene: TRBV13
CDR3 protein: CASSLAGGPTEAFF
CDR3 DNA: TGTGCCAGCAGCCTAGCGGGGGGTCCCACTGAAGCTTTCTTT

D gene: -
J gene: TRBJ1-5
clone size: -
V gene: TRBV11-2
CDR3 protein: CASSLGLDGNQPQHF
CDR3 DNA: TGTGCCAGCAGCTTAGGGTTGGACGGCAATCAGCCCCAGCATTTT

D gene: -
J gene: TRBJ2-2
clone size: -
V gene: TRBV29-1
CDR3 protein: CSVADTMGGELFF
CDR3 DNA: TGCAGCGTTGCGGACACCATGGGCGGGGAGCTGTTTTTT

D gene: TRBD1
J gene: TRBJ1-2
clone size: -
V gene: TRBV6-5
CDR3 protein: CASSSVGPGGDGYTF
CDR3 DNA: TGTGCCTCCAGCAGTGTGGGTCCAGGGGGCGATGGCTACACCTTC

D gene: TRBD1
J gene: TRBJ1-3
clone size: -
V gene: TRBV28
CDR3 protein: CASSLGTGGFGNTIYF
CDR3 DNA: TGTGCCAGCAGTTTAGGGACAGGGGGCTTTGGAAACACCATATATTTT

D gene: -
J gene: TRBJ2-5
clone size: -
V gene: TRBV5-5
CDR3 protein: CASSEGQKTQYF
CDR3 DNA: TGTGCCAGCAGCGAGGGTCAGAAGACCCAGTACTTC

D gene: TRBD1
J gene: TRBJ1-5
clone size: -
V gene: TRBV4-1
CDR3 protein: CASSSGTDRQPQHF
CDR3 DNA: TGCGCCAGCAGCTCGGGGACAGATAGGCAGCCCCAGCATTTT

D gene: -
J gene: TRBJ2-7
clone size: once
V gene: TRBV19
CDR3 protein: CASSIREAERGSSYEQYF
CDR3 DNA: TGTGCCAGTAGTATAAGGGAGGCGGAAAGGGGCTCCTCCTACGAGCAGTACTTC